This TCR beta chain is drawn from a study of cytomegalovirus exposure and HLA in healthy donors. The study, taken as a whole, reports: The study put 150 to 200 TCR beta chains on its list as cytomegalovirus-associated. Later work associated fewer than 20,000 TCR beta sequences with HLA alleles at 0.05 false discovery rate. The likely origin of a cluster of highly shared sequence variants was a sequencing artifact.

Primers for the PCR totalled 60 Vbeta and 13 Jbeta. In the authors' workflow: Unique TCR beta chains totaled roughly 80 million in a later count, with roughly 11 million of them shared. TCRdb's table, derived via immunoSEQ multiplex PCR, lists solely in-frame clones and lacks some. V and J calls and clone size are given by that table; D and trimming were obtained from the DNA. There are under 200,000 clones in the sample; about 79% occur only once, and roughly 6.7% lies in the top ten. Germline V gene lookup returns CDR1 MNHEY and CDR2 SMNVEV (reference sequence). V lost 3 bases to trimming and J lost 8 bases; unmatched junction nucleotides: 4. The CDR3 has 14 amino acids. On this clone: No antigen is known for it.

This receptor was obtained from a man aged 45-65 years in good health and CMV-seropositive. The specimen sequenced was PBMCs. V usage is TRBV27 and J usage is TRBJ2-2; TRBD1 matches at 9 bases. The CDR3 is CASSFTGGTGELFF. The CDR3, as DNA: TGTGCCAGCAGTTTCACAGGGGGCACGGGGGAGCTGTTTTTT.